These 21 T cell receptor beta chains came from one sample sequenced in a study of blood T cell repertoires in COVID-19 (dated by TCRdb to the early 2020s). The library relied on the immunoSEQ multiplex PCR assay. TCRdb limited this immuneACCESS table to in-frame rearrangements with V and J called. A share of clones is missing; checked studies link under half to unresolved V genes, and the rest is unexplained. This sample gives 85,000 to 100,000 clones in total; over 60% of them show up just once. The ten largest clones add up to approximately 9% of the sample. Sequencing input: peripheral blood. These receptors came from a man aged 45-65 years who had recovered from COVID-19.

The chain couples TRBV3-1 (or the pseudogene TRBV3-2) to TRBJ2-5, with 7 bases identical to TRBD2. The V gene end was trimmed by 1 base and the J gene end by 2 bases; junction bases not matched to a gene: 4. The CDR3 consists of 15 residues. Germline V lookup: CDR1 LGHDT, CDR2 YNNKEL (reference sequence). As DNA, the CDR3 is TGTGCCAGCAGCCAAGGACTAGCAAATCAAGAGACCCAGTACTTC. The encoded protein is CASSQGLANQETQYF.

The V gene is TRBV7-2, the J gene TRBJ1-5; maybe TRBD1 (5 bases). Germline CDR1 and CDR2: SGHTA and FQGNSA. This CDR3 is 16 amino acids long. Trimming removed 4 bases at V and 9 bases at J, with 22 bases between. Written as DNA, the CDR3 is TGTGCCAGCAGCTCTACAACAGGCGGGAGAGGGAGGCCCCAGCATTTT. Amino acid sequence: CASSSTTGGRGRPQHF.

V usage is TRBV6-5 and J usage is TRBJ2-5; 7 nucleotides match TRBD1. The CDR3 spans 13 residues. Germline CDR1 MNHEY, CDR2 SVGAGI. J lost 4 bases, V lost 8 bases, and 7 bases had no gene match. The DNA of the CDR3 is TGTGCCAGCGGACAGGCACTTCTAGAGACCCAGTACTTC. Translating gives CASGQALLETQYF.

The CDR3 DNA sequence: TGTGCCAGCAGCCAAGGACTGAGGGGGCGGAGAAATGAGCAGTTCTTC. The encoded protein is CASSQGLRGRRNEQFF. V is TRBV3-1 (or the pseudogene TRBV3-2) and J is TRBJ2-1; 7 positions agree with TRBD1. This CDR3 spans 16 amino acids. Trimming at V came to 1 base and at J to 7 bases, leaving 10 bases not matched to a gene. Germline values: CDR1 LGHDT, CDR2 YNNKEL (reference sequence).

This clone was detected only a few times. The CDR3: CASSVQGAGQPQHF. Written as DNA, the CDR3 is TGTGCCAGCAGCGTCCAGGGGGCCGGCCAGCCCCAGCATTTT. This sequence joins TRBV6-2 or TRBV6-3 and TRBJ1-5; 8 nucleotides match TRBD1. In germline, CDR1 is MNHEY, CDR2 SVGEGT. V shed 6 bases and J 7 bases; nucleotides not matched to a gene: 8. The CDR3 totals 14 residues.

The chain carries TRBV19 and TRBJ2-2; 8 bases match TRBD1. Germline V gene sequence: CDR1 LNHDA, CDR2 SQIVND (reference sequence). This CDR3 is built from 14 residues. V lost 5 bases, J lost 8 bases, and 7 bases stayed unmatched. DNA of the CDR3: TGTGCCAGTAGTGCAGCAGGGGGCATTGGGGAGCTGTTTTTT. Its protein product is CASSAAGGIGELFF.

The chain is built from TRBV12-3 or TRBV12-4 and TRBJ1-1; D may be TRBD1 (6 bases). V gave up 6 bases and J gave up 4 bases, with 12 bases separating them. CDR3 size: 13 residues. CDR3 amino acids: CASRVRDTTEAFF. The CDR3, as DNA: TGTGCCAGCAGGGTCCGGGACACCACTGAAGCTTTCTTT.

This sequence joins TRBV3-1 (or the pseudogene TRBV3-2) and TRBJ1-1; D is undetermined. Germline V gene lookup returns CDR1 LGHDT and CDR2 YNNKEL (reference sequence). The CDR3 is 14 amino acids. Trimming stripped 4 bases from V and 0 bases from J, with 9 bases between. CDR3 residues: CASSLLGVNTEAFF. The CDR3 nucleotides are TGTGCCAGCAGCCTCCTCGGGGTGAACACTGAAGCTTTCTTT.

This clone came up once. The chain links TRBV19 to TRBJ1-6; D is ambiguous. Trimming cost V 7 bases and J 1 base, with 11 bases left between them. CDR3 length: 15 amino acids. The germline V gene encodes CDR1 LNHDA and CDR2 SQIVND (reference sequence). The CDR3 DNA sequence: TGTGCCAGTATTGGCCCGGGATCCTATAATTCACCCCTCCACTTT. Residues: CASIGPGSYNSPLHF. Supplemented by reference TRBV19 and TRBJ1-6, the full variable domain reads DGGITQSPKYLFRKEGQNVTLSCEQNLNHDAMYWYRQDPGQGLRLIYYSQIVNDFQKGDIAEGYSVSREKKESFPLTVTSAQKNPTAFYLCASIGPGSYNSPLHFGNGTRLTVT.

The chain combines TRBV11-2 with TRBJ1-2; 9 bases line up with TRBD1. There are 14 residues in the CDR3. The V segment lost 4 bases and the J segment 4 bases; nucleotides outside the gene matches: 4. Per the germline V gene, CDR1 is SGHAT and CDR2 is FQNNGV. In DNA, the CDR3 is TGTGCCAGCAGCTCCCGGACAGGGGTCTATGGCTACACCTTC. This sequence encodes CASSSRTGVYGYTF.

The CDR3 reads CATSGHYPMSYNEQFF. The CDR3 coding sequence is TGTGCCACCAGTGGCCACTACCCAATGTCCTACAATGAGCAGTTCTTC. The rearrangement joins TRBV24-1 to TRBJ2-1; D is unresolved. Per the germline V gene, CDR1 is KGHDR and CDR2 is SFDVKD. The CDR3 is made up of 16 amino acids. V was cut by 5 bases and J by 1 base, with 14 bases left in between.

The J gene is TRBJ1-1, the V gene TRBV19; a weak D match, TRBD1 (6 bases). The CDR3 loop spans 13 amino acids. V lost 5 bases and J lost 5, with 12 bases in between. From germline, CDR1 is LNHDA and CDR2 SQIVND (reference sequence). The CDR3 is CASSLIQGTEAFF. For the CDR3, the DNA is TGTGCCAGTAGTTTAATACAGGGAACTGAAGCTTTCTTT.

The CDR3 spells CASSGGGQGVGQPQHF. The CDR3 bases are TGTGCCAGCAGTGGGGGGGGACAGGGAGTCGGTCAGCCCCAGCATTTT. The genes are TRBV2 and TRBJ1-5; TRBD1 aligns across 9 bases. V was pared by 4 bases and J by 6 bases, with 10 bases of the junction left unmatched. Per the germline V gene, CDR1 is SNHLY and CDR2 is FYNNEI. CDR3 length: 16 amino acids. The full variable domain, with the rest looked up from reference TRBV2 and TRBJ1-5, is EPEVTQTPSHQVTQMGQEVILRCVPISNHLYFYWYRQILGQKVEFLVSFYNNEISEKSEIFDDQFSVERPDGSNFTLKIRSTKLEDSAMYFCASSGGGQGVGQPQHFGDGTRLSIL.

This clone was counted a single time. CDR3 DNA: TGTGCCAGCAGCCTTGCAGGGGAAAACATTCAGTACTTC. Translating gives CASSLAGENIQYF. The V call is TRBV3-1 (or the pseudogene TRBV3-2), the J call TRBJ2-4; TRBD1 is a possible D gene (6 bases). Germline V gives CDR1 LGHDT, CDR2 YNNKEL (reference sequence). The CDR3 has 13 amino acids. Trimming shortened V by 4 bases and J by 5 bases, and 9 bases separated the two germline ends.

V is TRBV30 and J is TRBJ1-6, with 7 bases lining up with TRBD1. J was trimmed by 7 bases and V by 4 bases; bases with no gene match: 10. Germline CDR1 reads GTSNPN; CDR2 reads SVGIG (reference sequence). The CDR3 is made up of 15 amino acids. In DNA form, the CDR3 reads TGTGCCTGGACTTTTCCGACAGGGAGGAATTCACCCCTCCACTTT. This sequence encodes CAWTFPTGRNSPLHF.

V usage is TRBV16 and J usage is TRBJ1-5, with D tentatively TRBD1 (5 bases). CDR3 size: 16 residues. The germline V and J ends were trimmed by 0 bases and 10 bases, with 19 bases remaining between them. The germline V gene encodes CDR1 KGHSY and CDR2 FQNENV. Here the CDR3 reads CASSQSGQGARGPQHF. As DNA, the CDR3 is TGTGCCAGCAGCCAATCGGGCCAGGGTGCAAGGGGTCCCCAGCATTTT.

This sequence joins TRBV10-3 and TRBJ2-2; weak D call: TRBD2 (6 bases). V lost 3 bases to trimming and J lost 5 bases, with 10 bases between them. Germline V lookup: CDR1 ENHRY, CDR2 SYGVKD. The CDR3 length is 14 residues. In DNA form, the CDR3 reads TGTGCCATCAGTGAAAATGGGGGGACCGGGGAGCTGTTTTTT. Its translation: CAISENGGTGELFF.

The chain recombines TRBV3-1 (or the pseudogene TRBV3-2) with TRBJ2-1, with 8 bases matching TRBD2. V was clipped by 3 bases and J by 3 bases; unmatched bases: 1. This CDR3 spans 14 amino acids. Germline V CDR1 and CDR2: LGHDT, YNNKEL (reference sequence). DNA of the CDR3: TGTGCCAGCAGCCACGGGGGGGACTACAATGAGCAGTTCTTC. It is translated as CASSHGGDYNEQFF.

This clone was counted only a few times. The junction shows a germline mismatch at one end, possibly a read error. This chain links TRBV6-5 with TRBJ1-2; 7 bases line up with TRBD1. Per germline, CDR1 MNHEY and CDR2 SVGAGI. The CDR3 contains 14 residues. CDR3 DNA: TGTGCCACCAGTAAGGACAGGAACCTGGGCGGCTACACCTTC. Translating it yields CATSKDRNLGGYTF.

The rearrangement joins TRBV7-9 to TRBJ1-1; D might be TRBD1 (6 bases). V lost 6 bases and J 3 bases, leaving 14 bases between the germline ends. The CDR3 is 14 residues long. Looked up from germline, CDR1 is SEHNR and CDR2 is FQNEAQ (reference sequence). CDR3 DNA: TGTGCCAGCAGGTCAGAACAGGGTCACACTGAAGCTTTCTTT. Residues: CASRSEQGHTEAFF.

J is TRBJ2-1 and V is TRBV4-2; 7 bases fit TRBD2. From germline, CDR1 is LGHNA and CDR2 YNFKEQ. Trimming took 4 bases from V and 1 from J; bases not matched to a gene: 7. The CDR3 has 16 amino acids. As DNA, the CDR3 is TGTGCCAGCAGCCCAGGGAGGGAGTGGTCCTACAATGAGCAGTTCTTC. Amino acids: CASSPGREWSYNEQFF.